The clone carrying this T cell receptor (beta chain) occurred a few times. The sample comes from a study of blood T cell repertoires in COVID-19. Study context: Both acute and convalescent COVID-19 samples were obtained from the United States, Italy and Spain.

The cohort comprised adults aged about 18 to 90 years residing in around 25 US areas. Recovery meant two consecutive negative NP/OP PCR tests, professional clearance, or resolved symptoms. Germline loops: CDR1 SEHNR, CDR2 FQNEAQ (reference sequence). V was pared by 3 bases and J by 3 bases, with 7 bases between. This CDR3 is 13 amino acids long. Produced via immunoSEQ multiplex PCR; TCRdb's table is partial and in-frame only. The sample lists about 200,000 clones, roughly 90% occurring once. The sequencing sample was made of PBMCs or T cells enriched from blood (not recorded which). The TCR originated in a woman between 18 and 29 years old who had recovered from COVID-19. J is TRBJ2-3 and V is TRBV7-9; D gene ambiguous. CDR3 in DNA: TGTGCCAGCAGCTTTGAGGCGACAGATACGCAGTATTTT. It translates to CASSFEATDTQYF.